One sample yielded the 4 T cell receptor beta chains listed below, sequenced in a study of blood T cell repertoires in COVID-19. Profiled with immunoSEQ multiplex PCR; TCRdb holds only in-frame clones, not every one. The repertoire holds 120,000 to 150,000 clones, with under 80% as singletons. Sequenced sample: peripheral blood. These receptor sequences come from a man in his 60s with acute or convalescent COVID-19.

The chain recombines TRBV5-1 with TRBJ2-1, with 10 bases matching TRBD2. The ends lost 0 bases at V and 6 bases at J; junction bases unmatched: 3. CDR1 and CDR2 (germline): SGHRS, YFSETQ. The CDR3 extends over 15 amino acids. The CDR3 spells CASSLVLAGANEQFF. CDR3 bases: TGCGCCAGCAGCTTGGTTCTAGCGGGAGCCAATGAGCAGTTCTTC.

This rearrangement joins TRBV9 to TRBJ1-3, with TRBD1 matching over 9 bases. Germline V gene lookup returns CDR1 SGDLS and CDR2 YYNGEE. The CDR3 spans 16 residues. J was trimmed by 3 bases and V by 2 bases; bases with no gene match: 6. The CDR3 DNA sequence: TGTGCCAGCAGCGTTGCTGACAGGGGGGGTGGAAACACCATATATTTT. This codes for CASSVADRGGGNTIYF.

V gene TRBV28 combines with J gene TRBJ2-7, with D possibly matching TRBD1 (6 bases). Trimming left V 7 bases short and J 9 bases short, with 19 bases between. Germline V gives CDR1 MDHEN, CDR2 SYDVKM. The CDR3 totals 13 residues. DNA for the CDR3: TGTGCCAGCACGCGGACAGTTAGGTTAGGGCAGTACTTC. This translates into CASTRTVRLGQYF.

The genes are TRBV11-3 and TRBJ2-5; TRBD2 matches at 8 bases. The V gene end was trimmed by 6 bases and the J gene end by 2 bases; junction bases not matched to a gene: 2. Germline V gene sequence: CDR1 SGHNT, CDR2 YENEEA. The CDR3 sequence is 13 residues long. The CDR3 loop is CASSTGGQETQYF. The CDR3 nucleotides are TGTGCCAGCAGTACGGGAGGGCAAGAGACCCAGTACTTC.